The 25 T cell receptor beta chains in this list originate from one sample, sequenced in a study of breast tumors, draining lymph nodes, adjacent tissues. TCRdb itself ran the multiplex PCR reads through MiXCR, one entry per CDR3 protein. Here the sample spans around 21,000 distinct CDR3 sequences, about 41% being singletons. Sequenced: breast tumor tissue. The receptors here all came from a female donor with breast cancer. Some clones in this sample may be carry-over from other donors' samples.

This clonotype has a count of ten or more. The chain couples TRBV7-9 to TRBJ2-1; 8 bases are a match to TRBD1. This CDR3 contains 16 residues. Unmatched junction bases numbered 11, after V lost 2 bases and J lost 8 bases. CDR1 is SEHNR and CDR2 is FQNEAQ in the germline V gene (reference sequence). CDR3 protein: CASSLIGQGASDEQFF. Written as DNA, the CDR3 is TGTGCCAGCAGCTTAATTGGACAGGGAGCCAGCGATGAGCAGTTCTTC.

The chain uses TRBV14 and TRBJ2-5; weak D call: TRBD2 (5 bases). Trimming shortened V by 2 bases and J by 4 bases, and 14 bases separated the two germline ends. Per germline, CDR1 SGHDN and CDR2 FVKESK. CDR3 length equals 15 residues. For the CDR3, the DNA is TGTGCCAGCAGCCAAAGTGTCGGGATTGGAGAGACCCAGTACTTC. The encoded protein is CASSQSVGIGETQYF.

Note on this clonotype: A clone one base away is much larger, so this may be a read error. This chain uses TRBV20-1 with TRBJ2-1; D gene uncertain. V was pared by 3 bases and J by 9 bases, with 15 bases between. The germline V gene has CDR1 DFQATT and CDR2 SNEGSKA (reference sequence). The CDR3 covers 13 residues. CDR3 DNA: TGCAGTGCTAGTAAGATCAAGTGCGGTGAGCAGTTCTTC. Encoded protein: CSASKIKCGEQFF.

This clonotype was recorded many times. The chain joins TRBV4-3 to TRBJ2-3; D is unclear. V lost 0 bases, J lost 4 bases, and 11 bases lay in between. Germline loops: CDR1 LGHNA, CDR2 YSLEER. The CDR3 loop spans 15 amino acids. CDR3 DNA sequence: TGCGCCAGCAGCCAAGAGGGGATGAGCGCAGATACGCAGTATTTT. It is translated as CASSQEGMSADTQYF.

This clonotype was observed a single time. Since the CDR3 does not end with the conserved phenylalanine or tryptophan, this likely comes from a read error. The DNA is left out, because the CDR3 cannot be placed on it with certainty; the CDR3 is given as TCRdb lists it. The V and J genes are TRBV2 and TRBJ2-5; the D segment call TRBD1 is taken from the table without a DNA check. Germline CDR1 SNHLY, CDR2 FYNNEI. The CDR3 is 15 residues long, counting both termini. CDR3 loop: CASSPTGSYGYTFGS.

This chain uses TRBV10-2 with TRBJ1-6, with D unresolved. The CDR3 runs to 13 residues. Germline V gene data show CDR1 as WSHSY and CDR2 as SAAADI. The V gene lost 6 bases and the J gene lost 5 bases, with 8 bases spanning the gap. The CDR3 DNA follows: TGCGCCAGCAGACTCCCTGATAATTCACCCCTCCACTTT. It yields the protein CASRLPDNSPLHF.

This chain connects TRBV5-6 to TRBJ1-2, with D perhaps matching TRBD1 (5 bases). The CDR3 is 17 residues long. Looked up from germline, CDR1 is SGHDT and CDR2 is YYEEEE. The germline V and J ends were trimmed by 7 bases and 8 bases, with 30 bases remaining between them. In DNA form, the CDR3 reads TGTGCCAGCTGTCTGGGGGAGGGGTATTACCCTATGGAAGGCTACACCTTC. Translating gives CASCLGEGYYPMEGYTF.

V and J are TRBV20-1 and TRBJ2-7; D gene unclear. The germline CDR1 and CDR2 sequences are DFQATT and SNEGSKA (reference sequence). This CDR3 has 12 amino acids. Trimming cost V 5 bases and J 4 bases, with 12 bases left between them. CDR3 in amino acids: CSARMISYEQYF. CDR3 DNA: TGCAGTGCTCGTATGATATCTTACGAGCAGTACTTC.

This clonotype occurred many times. The chain combines TRBV12-3 or TRBV12-4 with TRBJ2-6; a possible D gene is TRBD2 (6 bases). V was pared by 6 bases and J by 4 bases, with 10 bases between. The CDR3 runs 14 residues. The CDR3 DNA reads TGTGCCAGCAGGGAGGCGGGGGGGGCCAACGTCCTGACTTTC. This codes for CASREAGGANVLTF.

This clonotype was seen at least ten times. The genes are TRBV7-2 and TRBJ1-2; D is unresolved. The germline V and J ends were trimmed by 3 bases and 2 bases, with 4 bases remaining between them. This CDR3 has 12 amino acids. CDR1 and CDR2 from the germline V gene are SGHTA and FQGNSA. DNA of the CDR3: TGTGCCAGCAGCTTGGTGAACTATGGCTACACCTTC. This encodes CASSLVNYGYTF. The full variable domain, completed using reference TRBV7-2 and TRBJ1-2, is GAGVSQSPSNKVTEKGKDVELRCDPISGHTALYWYRQSLGQGLEFLIYFQGNSAPDKSGLPSDRFSAERTGGSVSTLTIQRTQQEDSAVYLCASSLVNYGYTFGSGTRLTVV.

This clonotype was recorded at least ten times. The V call is TRBV4-1, the J call TRBJ2-7, with 8 positions matching TRBD1. This CDR3 comprises 16 residues. Trimming at V came to 0 bases and at J to 0 bases, leaving 4 bases not matched to a gene. The germline CDR1 and CDR2 sequences are MGHRA and YSYEKL. CDR3 bases: TGCGCCAGCAGCCAAGAGGCAGGGGGCTACTCCTACGAGCAGTACTTC. Its translation is CASSQEAGGYSYEQYF.

This clonotype was seen more than once but under ten times. A read error is likely, as this CDR3 ends without the conserved phenylalanine or tryptophan. The V and J genes are TRBV9 and TRBJ2-1, with 7 bases that match TRBD1. CDR1 SGDLS and CDR2 YYNGEE come from the germline V gene. This CDR3 is built from 13 residues. Germline trimming cut 4 bases from V and 4 bases from J; bases unmatched to any gene: 2. The CDR3 here is CASSTGQYNEQFS. In DNA form, the CDR3 reads TGTGCCAGCAGCACGGGACAGTACAATGAGCAGTTCTCC.

This clonotype was picked up many times. The rearrangement joins TRBV7-2 to TRBJ1-3; D is unresolved. The CDR3 length is 11 residues. Per germline, CDR1 SGHTA and CDR2 FQGNSA. V lost 4 bases, J lost 2 bases, and 0 bases lay in between. CDR3 DNA sequence: TGTGCCAGCAGCTCTGGAAACACCATATATTTT. Its translation: CASSSGNTIYF. The full variable domain, with the rest looked up from reference TRBV7-2 and TRBJ1-3, is GAGVSQSPSNKVTEKGKDVELRCDPISGHTALYWYRQSLGQGLEFLIYFQGNSAPDKSGLPSDRFSAERTGGSVSTLTIQRTQQEDSAVYLCASSSGNTIYFGEGSWLTVV.

This clonotype was counted ten times or more. The chain employs TRBV5-4 and TRBJ2-7, with D perhaps TRBD1 or TRBD2 (5 bases each). The germline V and J ends were trimmed by 4 bases and 2 bases, with 13 bases remaining between them. This CDR3 region has 14 residues. Germline assignment: CDR1 SGHNT and CDR2 YYREEE (reference sequence). CDR3 sequence reads: CASSEGDPPYEQYF. The CDR3 bases are TGTGCCAGCAGCGAAGGGGACCCACCCTACGAGCAGTACTTC.

The chain joins TRBV20-1 to TRBJ2-1; D not resolved. V was clipped by 4 bases and J by 5 bases, with 18 bases between them. This CDR3 has 15 amino acids. Germline V gene sequence: CDR1 DFQATT, CDR2 SNEGSKA (reference sequence). CDR3 sequence (DNA): TGCAGTGCTAAATGGATTGGGGATCCTAACAATGAGCAGTTCTTC. This sequence encodes CSAKWIGDPNNEQFF.

A word on this clonotype: Because the CDR3's place on the DNA is in doubt, the DNA is left out and the CDR3 is given as listed by TCRdb. V gene TRBV7-9 combines with J gene TRBJ2-1; the table's D call of TRBD2 was not tested on the DNA. Both ends counted, the CDR3 spans 19 residues. The germline V gene has CDR1 SEHNR and CDR2 FQNEAQ (reference sequence). The CDR3 protein is CASSFYICSASGPYNEQFF.

The rearrangement joins TRBV7-9 to TRBJ1-4; 11 nucleotides match TRBD1. The CDR3 loop spans 15 amino acids. Losses at the gene ends were 6 bases for V and 7 bases for J; bases not matched to a gene: 7. Germline CDR1 reads SEHNR; CDR2 reads FQNEAQ (reference sequence). CDR3 coding DNA: TGTGCCAGCAGACCGGCCGGGACAGGGGGTGAAAAACTGTTTTTT. Its translation is CASRPAGTGGEKLFF.

The V and J genes are TRBV20-1 and TRBJ2-3; possible D gene TRBD1, 5 bases. V lost 4 bases, J lost 1 base, and 15 bases lay in between. CDR1 is DFQATT, CDR2 SNEGSKA, per germline (reference sequence). The CDR3 has 15 amino acids. This CDR3 is CSAISSGRGTDTQYF. The CDR3 coding sequence is TGCAGTGCTATTTCGAGTGGCAGGGGCACAGATACGCAGTATTTT.

The chain is built from TRBV29-1 and TRBJ1-6, with unresolved D. V lost 2 bases and J lost 7, with 9 bases in between. Germline loops: CDR1 SQVTM, CDR2 ANQGSEA. This CDR3 is built from 13 residues. As DNA, the CDR3 is TGCAGCGTTGAATTCGGGTCAAATTCACCCCTCCACTTT. It codes for CSVEFGSNSPLHF.

In the case of this clonotype: Without the conserved terminal phenylalanine or tryptophan, this CDR3 likely stems from a read error. The V gene is TRBV6-5, the J gene TRBJ1-3, with 10 bases lining up with TRBD1. Germline V lookup: CDR1 MNHEY, CDR2 SVGAGI. The CDR3 sequence is 19 residues long. The V and J ends lost 6 bases and 2 bases, in that order; junction bases with no gene match: 16. CDR3 coding DNA: TGTGCCAGCAGCCCTCCTCCGGGACAGGGGAAGTTTACTGGAAACACCATATATCTT. Protein product: CASSPPPGQGKFTGNTIYL.

This clonotype was counted between two and nine times. This rearrangement joins TRBV5-5 to TRBJ1-6; the D is unclear. The V and J ends lost 2 bases and 5 bases respectively, with 11 bases between them. This CDR3 comprises 15 residues. The germline CDR1 and CDR2 sequences are SGHKS and YYEKEE (reference sequence). CDR3 coding DNA: TGTGCCAGCAGCTTTAACAGAGCTAATAATTCACCCCTCCACTTT. Amino acid sequence: CASSFNRANNSPLHF.

For this clonotype: Mismatch with germline at one junction end may stem from a read error. The chain uses TRBV3-1 and TRBJ2-7; maybe TRBD1 (5 bases). The CDR3 consists of 17 residues. Germline CDR1 reads LGHDT; CDR2 reads YNNKEL (reference sequence). CDR3 amino acids: CASSHYLKFGHSYEQYF. In DNA form, the CDR3 reads TGCGCCAGCAGCCATTACCTAAAGTTCGGACACTCCTACGAGCAGTACTTC.

The chain couples TRBV10-2 to TRBJ2-1; D gene unclear. The CDR3 sequence is 11 residues long. Germline loops: CDR1 WSHSY, CDR2 SAAADI. V was pared by 3 bases and J by 10 bases, with 7 bases between. In DNA form, the CDR3 reads TGCGCCAGCAGTGATGGGTACGAGCAGTTCTTC. It yields the protein CASSDGYEQFF.

Note on this clonotype: A much larger clone differs from this one at a single base, so this may be a read error. The chain has TRBV20-1 and TRBJ2-1, with 7 bases fitting TRBD2. The CDR3 has 14 amino acids. CDR1 DFQATT and CDR2 SNEGSKA come from the germline V gene (reference sequence). V gave up 0 bases and J gave up 9 bases; unmatched junction bases: 8. CDR3 sequence reads: CSAREPGGHTEQFF. CDR3 nucleotides: TGCAGTGCTAGAGAACCGGGAGGTCACACTGAGCAGTTCTTC.

This clonotype was detected many times. The genes are TRBV29-1 and TRBJ1-4; 9 bases are a match to TRBD1. CDR1 is SQVTM, CDR2 ANQGSEA, per germline. This CDR3 contains 11 residues. J was trimmed by 8 bases and V by 7 bases; bases with no gene match: 2. CDR3 amino acids: CSADRGEKLFF. The CDR3 DNA follows: TGCAGCGCAGACAGGGGGGAAAAACTGTTTTTT.